The present TCR beta chain was sequenced within a study of T cell responses to AZD1222 COVID-19 vaccine. Study-level results: A reported finding is that nearly half of spike-specific TCRs target unmutated variant regions.

TCRdb keeps only in-frame clones here, not all; method: immunoSEQ multiplex PCR. The top ten hold 1.3% of the sample, which has more than 75,000 clones, under 90% seen once. Germline CDR1 and CDR2: GTSNPN and SVGIG (reference sequence). This CDR3 has 13 amino acids. The V end was cut by 2 bases, the J end by 7 bases, with 14 bases between. This clone was counted a few times. Its antigen is undetermined. The source was peripheral blood, collected 28 days after the second AZD1222 dose. The chain carries TRBV30 and TRBJ1-1; D gene ambiguous. This receptor was taken from an adult who received the AZD1222 COVID-19 vaccine. CDR3 nucleotide sequence: TGTGCCTGGAGTTTCGGAGGGATCAGTGAAGCTTTCTTT. It is translated as CAWSFGGISEAFF.